Each of the 13 T cell receptor beta chains below was sequenced from the same sample in a study of naive and memory T cell subsets. An equimolar mix of two oligonucleotides served as the beta constant-region primer for TRBC1 and TRBC2. Ligated cDNA was amplified by four rounds of PCR with nested alpha and beta constant-region primers and SP2. Each CDR3 protein is one row after TCRdb ran MiXCR on the UMI-ligation and nested PCR reads. The sample has 85,000 or so distinct CDR3 sequences; about 10% are singletons. Sequencing input: naive CD8+ T cells from blood. Receptors were obtained from a human donor in good health.

There are many counts of this clonotype. CDR3 amino acids: CASSKGTSGIFEQYF. The CDR3 DNA reads TGTGCCAGCAGCAAAGGGACTAGCGGGATTTTTGAGCAGTACTTC. V and J are TRBV27 and TRBJ2-7, with TRBD2 identical over 13 bases. The trim removed 6 bases at V and 7 bases at J, leaving 9 bases unmatched. CDR1 is MNHEY, CDR2 SMNVEV, per germline (reference sequence). The CDR3 is 15 amino acids.

The chain has TRBV20-1 and TRBJ2-1, with 13 bases that match TRBD2. Germline V gene sequence: CDR1 DFQATT, CDR2 SNEGSKA (reference sequence). This CDR3 contains 14 residues. Germline trimming cut 3 bases from V and 6 bases from J; bases unmatched to any gene: 2. CDR3 in amino acids: CSARGLAGFNEQFF. CDR3 nucleotide sequence: TGCAGTGCTAGGGGACTAGCGGGGTTCAATGAGCAGTTCTTC.

This clonotype was recorded many times. The chain has TRBV7-6 and TRBJ2-3, with TRBD2 identical over 11 bases. The CDR3 consists of 17 residues. Looked up from germline, CDR1 is SGHVS and CDR2 is FNYEAQ. The trim removed 4 bases at V and 3 bases at J, leaving 9 bases unmatched. In nucleotides, the CDR3 is TGTGCCAGCAGCTCGACTAGCGGGACAAGGGGGACAGATACGCAGTATTTT. Amino acid sequence: CASSSTSGTRGTDTQYF.

In its sample, this clonotype was seen many times. This chain uses TRBV7-6 with TRBJ2-7; weak D call: TRBD2 (5 bases). The CDR3 covers 14 residues. V lost 1 base, J lost 3 bases, and 10 bases lay in between. Germline CDR1 reads SGHVS; CDR2 reads FNYEAQ. In DNA, the CDR3 is TGTGCCAGCAGCTTAGAGGTAGAGGGCTACGAGCAGTACTTC. Amino acid sequence: CASSLEVEGYEQYF.

This clonotype has just a few counts. J is TRBJ1-1 and V is TRBV28; D unclear. Germline CDR1 reads MDHEN; CDR2 reads SYDVKM. The germline V and J ends were trimmed by 1 base and 1 base, with 4 bases remaining between them. The CDR3 has 13 amino acids. The CDR3 DNA sequence: TGTGCCAGCAGTTTATTAGAGAACACTGAAGCTTTCTTT. Translated, it gives CASSLLENTEAFF.

The genes are TRBV30 and TRBJ2-1; 13 bases are a match to TRBD2. Per germline, CDR1 GTSNPN and CDR2 SVGIG (reference sequence). The CDR3 loop spans 15 amino acids. V trimming: 5 bases; J trimming: 8 bases; junction bases outside the gene matches: 9. The CDR3 region is CAWGTGLAGDYEQFF. The CDR3 nucleotides are TGTGCCTGGGGTACTGGACTAGCGGGAGACTATGAGCAGTTCTTC.

The DNA for the CDR3 is TGTGCCAGCAGCTTAACAGAGACCCAGTACTTC. Protein: CASSLTETQYF. The chain links TRBV13 to TRBJ2-5; no clear D gene. CDR1 and CDR2 from the germline V gene are PRHDT and FYEKMQ (reference sequence). Between the trimmed V and J ends, which lost 2 bases and 4 bases, there was a span of 2 bases. CDR3 length: 11 residues.

The CDR3 here is CASSGRSLGPLSTDTQYF. The CDR3 DNA reads TGTGCCAGCAGCGGAAGGAGTCTAGGACCCCTTAGCACAGATACGCAGTATTTT. This chain joins TRBV7-9 and TRBJ2-3, with D hard to call. Trimming shortened V by 5 bases and J by 0 bases, and 21 bases separated the two germline ends. This CDR3 has 18 residues. Germline V CDR1 and CDR2: SEHNR, FQNEAQ (reference sequence).

This clonotype was observed a handful of times. The chain recombines TRBV11-2 with TRBJ2-7; possible D gene TRBD1, 6 bases. CDR1 is SGHAT and CDR2 is FQNNGV in the germline V gene. V lost 5 bases and J 3 bases, leaving 17 bases between the germline ends. CDR3 length: 15 residues. CDR3 region: CASSGGGTTYYEQYF. The CDR3, as DNA: TGTGCCAGCAGCGGAGGTGGGACAACCTACTACGAGCAGTACTTC.

This clonotype was counted ten times or more. This chain connects TRBV12-5 to TRBJ2-7; 13 bases match TRBD2. The CDR3 covers 16 residues. Trimming at V came to 6 bases and at J to 7 bases, leaving 12 bases not matched to a gene. In germline, CDR1 is LGHNT, CDR2 FRNRAP. CDR3 sequence reads: CASGNFRTSGRGEQYF. DNA of the CDR3: TGTGCTAGTGGAAATTTTAGGACTAGCGGGAGAGGGGAGCAGTACTTC.

This clonotype was observed many times. J is TRBJ2-4 and V is TRBV29-1; D is unresolved. This CDR3 contains 11 residues. The germline gives CDR1 SQVTM, CDR2 ANQGSEA. Trimming removed 4 bases from V and 6 bases from J, with 7 bases in between. CDR3 loop: CSVVFGNIQYF. In DNA form, the CDR3 reads TGCAGCGTTGTTTTTGGAAACATTCAGTACTTC.

In this sample, this clonotype turned up many times. The chain employs TRBV25-1 and TRBJ2-1; the match to TRBD1 covers 9 bases. The germline V gene encodes CDR1 MGHDK and CDR2 SYGVNS. J was trimmed by 11 bases and V by 8 bases; bases with no gene match: 10. The length of the CDR3 is 13 residues. The CDR3 sequence is CASSGQGPSQQFF. Here the CDR3 DNA reads TGTGCCAGCTCGGGACAGGGTCCCTCCCAGCAGTTCTTC.

This chain links TRBV28 with TRBJ1-1; 7 positions agree with TRBD1. V dropped 10 bases and J dropped 4; count of bases not matched to a gene: 18. CDR1 MDHEN and CDR2 SYDVKM come from the germline V gene. CDR3 length: 16 residues. CDR3 sequence: CATLPQGLLFSTEAFF. The CDR3 region has the DNA TGTGCCACCTTACCACAGGGGCTGCTTTTTTCCACTGAAGCTTTCTTT.